This T cell receptor (beta chain) stems from a study of cytomegalovirus exposure and HLA in healthy donors (dated by TCRdb to about 2017). Some background on the complete study: In an earlier analysis of roughly 500 of the donors, 250 to 350 Gb of sequence data and roughly 100 million unique TCR beta sequences from about 179 million T cells were reported. Several DR-DQ haplotypes were treated as single units for association and clustering because of strong linkage in the cohort. In an earlier analysis of several hundred of the donors, high-throughput TCR beta sequencing was used to judge whether each TCR beta V gene segment behaved as functional or pseudogenic. HLA typing covered class I and class II loci at four-digit resolution. A later genetic analysis used genome-wide SNP genotypes for about 60% of the roughly 700 donors, treating that subset as a discovery cohort. In addition to the first cohort of roughly 670 subjects, a separate validation cohort of 120 different subjects was used. Rather than using new phenotypic data, the later analysis identified candidate immune exposures from TCR beta sequences and from how often those sequences occurred across donors. Approximately 300 gigabases of sequencing data and around 80 million unique TCR sequences made up an early release that covered over 550 HLA-typed donors. Donor age, sex, ethnicity and CMV serostatus were compiled together with the repertoire data. Among the 398 genotyped donors, approximately 81% belonged to the genetic ancestry cluster associated with self-reported Caucasian donors. A later analysis re-analyzed previously published TCR beta repertoires from about 600 donors and added high-resolution HLA genotyping to study TCR occurrence patterns. Typing coverage differed by locus: A, B, C, DRB1 and DQB1 were typed in roughly 620-640 donors, DQA1 in 500 to 550, DPA1 in approximately 600, and DPB1 in 472. Every repertoire in the discovery cohort had been generated on one and the same sequencing platform. The study was designed to test whether signatures of past pathogen exposure could be identified by cataloging public T cell receptors. The study combined high-throughput TCR immunosequencing, statistical association of individual TCRs with disease status, and machine learning to predict cytomegalovirus infection status. The T cell repertoires of roughly 660 subjects were profiled by immunosequencing and related to cytomegalovirus serostatus. Among about 390 genotyped donors of the cohort, an average of approximately 240,000 unique TCR beta nucleotide sequences were sequenced per donor, about a sixth of them non-productive. On the study overall, not on this receptor specifically: A later analysis associated some 17,000 TCR beta sequences with specific HLA alleles at a false discovery rate of 0.05. A later analysis found that HLA-associated TCR beta chains were more clonally expanded and had lower generation probabilities than equally common non-associated chains. In the study, 150 to 200 TCR beta chains were listed as associated with cytomegalovirus. The cohort was sequenced for TCR beta chains only, and without alpha or paired-chain data the features that could be detected were limited. The authors suggested that the approach could potentially be generalized to other disease states and immunological phenotypes. Because some donors lacked HLA typing at each locus, the association tests relied only on the typed subset. Seventeen rarely observed V segments, including chromosome 9 orphons, were excluded from the earlier analysis of approximately 600 of the donors because counts were too low. Sequencing depth was assumed to be roughly uniform across donors in the presence/absence analyses, though that assumption may not hold. The only immune exposure information available for the cohort was CMV serostatus. When HLA alleles, especially DR and DQ, strongly co-occurred, TCR associations were difficult to assign to individual alleles. The sequencing pipeline was judged likely to have produced a cluster of highly shared sequence variants as a technical artifact. The classifier was reported to diagnose cytomegalovirus status with high specificity and sensitivity in both the original cohort and the validation cohort. In a later genetic analysis, a missense DCLRE1C variant was associated with V-gene and J-gene trimming of TCR beta chains, and the association was replicated in an independent cohort. A further reported finding was that TCR beta sequences accurately predicted the HLA-A and HLA-B alleles for most subjects in the first cohort. According to a later analysis, parvovirus B19, influenza, CMV and Epstein-Barr virus appeared linked to several top co-occurrence clusters. Across donors, most TCR sequences were observed very rarely, whereas some public TCRs were present in many individuals. According to a later genetic analysis, donors in an Asian-associated ancestry cluster had fewer N-insertions in productive TCRs than the approximately 670-donor mean. Most CMV-associated TCR beta chains appeared to be HLA-restricted in a later analysis, and the HLA associations seemed to be driven largely by CMV exposure. Linkage disequilibrium might explain the correlated functional status among segregating V segments, but an unknown experimental factor could not be ruled out. According to a later analysis, TCR association rates differed among HLA loci, with DRB1 alleles showing the most associated TCRs and HLA-C alleles showing the fewest. In an earlier analysis of under 600 of the donors, most TCR beta V segments were observed in productive rearrangements about 90% or about 30% of the time, broadly matching IMGT annotations. In vitro tests confirmed that a few of the cytomegalovirus-associated TCR beta chains recognize cytomegalovirus antigens.

The cohort consisted of more than 650 healthy bone marrow donors. At the time of sampling, every cohort member was nominally healthy, though immune exposures that went unrecorded were likely present. The donor tested CMV seronegative and was one of the 352 seronegative cohort members. A peripheral blood sample was collected from each donor, and TCR beta sequencing was performed on peripheral blood mononuclear cells. Genomic DNA was extracted from the blood cell samples with the Qiagen DNeasy Blood Extraction Kit. The method was the immunoSEQ multiplex PCR assay. For the multiplex PCR, a mixture combining 60 forward primers for TCR Vbeta segments and 13 reverse primers for TCR Jbeta segments was used. A multiplex PCR assay on genomic DNA amplified the CDR3 region of rearranged TCR beta genes. Amplified TCR beta libraries were sequenced as 87-base-pair reads on the Illumina HiSeq System. The original methods were these. A later analysis counted about 80 million unique TCR beta chains across the 666 repertoires, and roughly 11 million of these chains were shared by at least two donors. Raw reads were error-corrected and collapsed into unique sequences with a nearest-neighbor algorithm that merged closely related sequences to remove PCR and sequencing errors. V, D and J gene segments were assigned by aligning CDR3 sequences to IMGT reference sequences. For a sequence to be retained, at least a six-nucleotide match to both a V gene segment and a J gene segment was required. Rearrangements were called productive when the CDR3 lacked stop codons and stayed in frame with V and J; all others were non-productive. CDR3 was defined according to IMGT convention as the region running from the second conserved V-encoded cysteine to the conserved J-encoded phenylalanine. The earlier analysis of 500 to 750 of the donors excluded any sequence lacking an unambiguous match to a single V gene segment. An earlier analysis of several hundred of the donors called V segments functional above 56.7% productive rearrangements and segregating when the between-donor standard deviation exceeded 5%. To diagnose cytomegalovirus status from the catalog of TCR beta chain sequences, a statistical classification framework was built. In a later analysis, V and J genes were assigned by comparing TCR nucleotide sequences against IMGT/GENE-DB human TR gene sequences. A later analysis assigned CDR3 sequences and most-parsimonious VDJ recombination scenarios with the TCRdist pipeline. In a later analysis, each TCR beta chain was defined by its CDR3 amino acid sequence together with its V-gene family, and reads without a unique V-gene family were excluded. In a later analysis, fewer than 600 highly shared, low-generation-probability nucleotide sequences were removed to address suspected cross-contamination and a sequencing artifact. In a later analysis, a clonal expansion index for each public chain was calculated from normalized within-repertoire ranks of inferred template counts. In a later analysis, generation probabilities were computed using a VDJ recombination model fitted to out-of-frame rearrangements, and the results were checked against IGoR. In a later analysis, hypergeometric tests were used to score TCR-TCR, TCR-HLA and TCR-CMV co-occurrence, with a repertoire-size bias correction applied to TCR pairs. To estimate false discovery rates, a later analysis permuted the HLA or CMV assignments 20 times. In a later analysis, co-occurring TCRs were grouped using DBSCAN, and TCRdist sequence similarity was added for clustering within HLA-allele-positive subsets. Co-occurrence clustering excluded repertoires with fewer than 30,000 or more than 120,000 public chains, plus five with anomalous nucleotide sharing. What TCRdb holds here is the immuneACCESS table cut down to in-frame rearrangements. Part of the clones is not present; checked against another copy, under half of the missing clones reflect an unresolved V gene, and the others are unexplained. D and trimming were read from the DNA, whereas the V and J calls and clone size are those reported in that table. A total of roughly 200,000 clones appear in this sample, 87% of them only once. 1% to 1.5% of the sample rests with the top ten.

Concerning this clone itself: This receptor's antigen is unknown. Base qualities were left out, and no much larger clone turns up one base away.

Material for sequencing was PBMCs. The receptor was isolated from a man between 25 and 39 years old in good health and CMV-seronegative.

The CDR3 reads as follows: CASSLGLGQGGPYNEQFF. The nucleotide sequence is TGTGCCAGCAGCTTAGGCCTTGGACAGGGTGGCCCCTACAATGAGCAGTTCTTC. The rearrangement combines TRBV13 with TRBJ2-1; TRBD1 aligns with 8 central bases. CDR1 PRHDT and CDR2 FYEKMQ are derived from the germline V gene (reference sequence). The CDR3 measures 18 amino acids from cysteine to phenylalanine. The CDR3 DNA has 54 bases and is translated from base 1. For this chain, trimming is 0 bases at the V end and 2 bases at the J end, and the number of junction bases without a gene match is 9.